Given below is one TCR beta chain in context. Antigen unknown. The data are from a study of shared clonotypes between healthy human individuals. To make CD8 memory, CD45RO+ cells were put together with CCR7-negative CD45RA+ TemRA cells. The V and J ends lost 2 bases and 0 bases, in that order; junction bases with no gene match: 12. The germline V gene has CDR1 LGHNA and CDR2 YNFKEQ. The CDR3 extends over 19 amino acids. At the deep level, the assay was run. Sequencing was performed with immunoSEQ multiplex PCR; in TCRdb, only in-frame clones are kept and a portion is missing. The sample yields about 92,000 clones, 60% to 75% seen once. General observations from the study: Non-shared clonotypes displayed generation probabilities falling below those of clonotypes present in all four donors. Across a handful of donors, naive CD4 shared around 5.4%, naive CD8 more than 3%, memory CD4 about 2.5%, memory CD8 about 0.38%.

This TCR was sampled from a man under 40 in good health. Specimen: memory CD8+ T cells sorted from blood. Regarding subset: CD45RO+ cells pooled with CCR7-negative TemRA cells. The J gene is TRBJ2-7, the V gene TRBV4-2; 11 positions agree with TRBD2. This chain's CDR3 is CASSQYLGGTSGSSYEQYF. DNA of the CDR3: TGTGCCAGCAGCCAATATCTCGGCGGGACTAGCGGAAGCTCCTACGAGCAGTACTTC.